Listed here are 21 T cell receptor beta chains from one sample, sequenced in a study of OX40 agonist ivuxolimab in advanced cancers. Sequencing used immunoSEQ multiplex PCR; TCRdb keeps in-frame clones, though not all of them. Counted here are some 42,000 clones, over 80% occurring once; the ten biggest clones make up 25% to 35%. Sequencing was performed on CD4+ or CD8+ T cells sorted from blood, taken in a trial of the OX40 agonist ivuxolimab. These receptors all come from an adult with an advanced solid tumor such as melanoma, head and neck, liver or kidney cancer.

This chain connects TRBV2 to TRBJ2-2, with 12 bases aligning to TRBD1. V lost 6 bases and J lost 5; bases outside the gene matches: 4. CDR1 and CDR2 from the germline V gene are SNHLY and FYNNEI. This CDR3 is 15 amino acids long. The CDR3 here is CASRRDRGRTGELFF. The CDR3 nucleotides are TGTGCCAGCAGGCGGGACAGGGGGCGAACCGGGGAGCTGTTTTTT.

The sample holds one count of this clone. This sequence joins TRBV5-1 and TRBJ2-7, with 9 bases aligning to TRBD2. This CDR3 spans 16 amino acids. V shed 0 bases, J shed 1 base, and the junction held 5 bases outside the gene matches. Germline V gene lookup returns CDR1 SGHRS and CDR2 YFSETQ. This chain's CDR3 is CASSLVPSGVSYEQYF. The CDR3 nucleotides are TGCGCCAGCAGCTTGGTTCCTAGCGGGGTGTCCTACGAGCAGTACTTC.

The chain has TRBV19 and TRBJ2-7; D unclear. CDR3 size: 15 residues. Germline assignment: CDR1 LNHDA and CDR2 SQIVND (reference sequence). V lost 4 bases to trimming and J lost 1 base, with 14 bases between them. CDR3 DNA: TGTGCCAGTAGTACGTACGCTAGGGAATCCTACGAGCAGTACTTC. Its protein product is CASSTYARESYEQYF.

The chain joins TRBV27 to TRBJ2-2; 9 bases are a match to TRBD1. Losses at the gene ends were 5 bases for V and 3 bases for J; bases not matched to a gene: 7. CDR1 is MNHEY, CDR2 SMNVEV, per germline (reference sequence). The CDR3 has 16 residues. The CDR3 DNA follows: TGTGCCAGCAGTGTCGACAGGGGGTTCGACACCGGGGAGCTGTTTTTT. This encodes CASSVDRGFDTGELFF.

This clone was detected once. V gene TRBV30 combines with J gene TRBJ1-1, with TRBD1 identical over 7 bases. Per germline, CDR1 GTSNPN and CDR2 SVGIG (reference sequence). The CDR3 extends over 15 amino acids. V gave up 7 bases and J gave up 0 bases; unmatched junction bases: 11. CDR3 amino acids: CALEGGASMNTEAFF. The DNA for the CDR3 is TGTGCCTTAGAAGGGGGCGCTTCCATGAACACTGAAGCTTTCTTT. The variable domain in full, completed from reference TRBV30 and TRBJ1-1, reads SQTIHQWPATLVQPVGSPLSLECTVEGTSNPNLYWYRQAAGRGLQLLFYSVGIGQISSEVPQNLSASRPQDRQFILSSKKLLLSDSGFYLCALEGGASMNTEAFFGQGTRLTVV.

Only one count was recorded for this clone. CDR3 amino acids: CASSFGGGNSPLHF. Here the CDR3 DNA reads TGTGCCAGCAGCTTTGGTGGGGGGAATTCACCCCTCCACTTT. This chain uses TRBV7-9 with TRBJ1-6; possible D gene TRBD1, 5 bases. V lost 3 bases and J 7 bases, leaving 10 bases between the germline ends. CDR1 and CDR2 from the germline V gene are SEHNR and FQNEAQ (reference sequence). The CDR3 sequence is 14 residues long.

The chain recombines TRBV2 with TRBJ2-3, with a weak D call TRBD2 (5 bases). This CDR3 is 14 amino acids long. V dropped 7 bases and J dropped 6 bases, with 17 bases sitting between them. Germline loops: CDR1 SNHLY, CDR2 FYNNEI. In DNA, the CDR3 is TGTGCCAGCACGAGGAGACGGGATGAGGATACGCAGTATTTT. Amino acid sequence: CASTRRRDEDTQYF.

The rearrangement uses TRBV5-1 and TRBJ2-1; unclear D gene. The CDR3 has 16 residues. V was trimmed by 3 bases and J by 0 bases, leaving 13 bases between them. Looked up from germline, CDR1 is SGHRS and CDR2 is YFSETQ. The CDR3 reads CASSSLGGNSYNEQFF. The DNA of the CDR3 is TGCGCCAGCAGCTCCCTGGGTGGGAACTCCTACAATGAGCAGTTCTTC.

As DNA, the CDR3 is TGCGCCAGCAGCCTAATTGAGACAGGTGGGGTCAATGAGCAGTTCTTC. Encoded protein: CASSLIETGGVNEQFF. The chain has TRBV4-1 and TRBJ2-1; possibly TRBD1 for D (6 bases). Per the germline V gene, CDR1 is MGHRA and CDR2 is YSYEKL. This CDR3 contains 16 residues. Deletions cut 4 bases from V and 6 bases from J, with 19 bases between.

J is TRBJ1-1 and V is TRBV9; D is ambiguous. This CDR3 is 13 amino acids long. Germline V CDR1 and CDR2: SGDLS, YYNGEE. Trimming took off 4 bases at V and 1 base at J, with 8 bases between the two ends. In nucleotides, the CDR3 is TGTGCCAGCAGCACCGCGCCGAACACTGAAGCTTTCTTT. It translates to CASSTAPNTEAFF.

In DNA, the CDR3 is TGTGCCAGCAGCGTAAGGGAACGGGGTGAAGCTTTCTTT. It codes for CASSVRERGEAFF. V gene TRBV6-1 combines with J gene TRBJ1-1; D is unclear. Germline V gives CDR1 MNHNS, CDR2 SASEGT. V dropped 6 bases and J dropped 7 bases, with 15 bases sitting between them. The CDR3 runs 13 residues.

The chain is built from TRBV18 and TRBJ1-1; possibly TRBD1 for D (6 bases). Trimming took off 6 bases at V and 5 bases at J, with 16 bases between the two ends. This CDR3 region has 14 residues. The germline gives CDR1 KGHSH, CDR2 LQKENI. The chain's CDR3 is CASSLDRSWTEAFF. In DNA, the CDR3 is TGTGCCAGCTCTCTTGACAGGAGTTGGACTGAAGCTTTCTTT.

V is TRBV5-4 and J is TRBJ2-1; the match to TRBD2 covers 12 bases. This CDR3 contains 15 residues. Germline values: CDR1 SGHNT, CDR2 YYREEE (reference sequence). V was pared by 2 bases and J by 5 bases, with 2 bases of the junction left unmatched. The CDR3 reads CASSFLAGGNNEQFF. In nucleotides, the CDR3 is TGTGCCAGCAGCTTCCTAGCGGGAGGGAACAATGAGCAGTTCTTC.

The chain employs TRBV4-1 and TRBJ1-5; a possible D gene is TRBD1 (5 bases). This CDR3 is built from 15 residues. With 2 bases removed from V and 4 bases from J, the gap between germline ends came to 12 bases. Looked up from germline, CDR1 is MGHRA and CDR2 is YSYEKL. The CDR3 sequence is CASSQTPGLNQPQHF. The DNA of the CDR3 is TGCGCCAGCAGCCAAACTCCGGGACTTAATCAGCCCCAGCATTTT.

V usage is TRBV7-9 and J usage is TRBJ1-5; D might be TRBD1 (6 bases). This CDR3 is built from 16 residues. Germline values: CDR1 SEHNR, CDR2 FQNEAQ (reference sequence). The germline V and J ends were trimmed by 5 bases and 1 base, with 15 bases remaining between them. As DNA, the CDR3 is TGTGCCAGCAGCAACTCTAGGGGGGAAAGCAATCAGCCCCAGCATTTT. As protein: CASSNSRGESNQPQHF. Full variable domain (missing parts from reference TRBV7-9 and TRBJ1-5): DTGVSQNPRHKITKRGQNVTFRCDPISEHNRLYWYRQTLGQGPEFLTYFQNEAQLEKSRLLSDRFSAERPKGSFSTLEIQRTEQGDSAMYLCASSNSRGESNQPQHFGDGTRLSIL.

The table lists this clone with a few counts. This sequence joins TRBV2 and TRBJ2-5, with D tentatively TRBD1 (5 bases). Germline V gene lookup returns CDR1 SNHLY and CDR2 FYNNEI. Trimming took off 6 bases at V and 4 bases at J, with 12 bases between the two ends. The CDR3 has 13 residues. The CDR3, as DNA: TGTGCCAGCAGGTGGGGAACAGGAGAGACCCAGTACTTC. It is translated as CASRWGTGETQYF.

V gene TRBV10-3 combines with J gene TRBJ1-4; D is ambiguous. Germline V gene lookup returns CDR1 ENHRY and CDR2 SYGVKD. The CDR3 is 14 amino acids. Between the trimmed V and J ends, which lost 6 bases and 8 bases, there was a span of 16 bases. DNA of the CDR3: TGTGCCATCAGACCGGAGAACGGCGGGGAAAAACTGTTTTTT. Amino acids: CAIRPENGGEKLFF.

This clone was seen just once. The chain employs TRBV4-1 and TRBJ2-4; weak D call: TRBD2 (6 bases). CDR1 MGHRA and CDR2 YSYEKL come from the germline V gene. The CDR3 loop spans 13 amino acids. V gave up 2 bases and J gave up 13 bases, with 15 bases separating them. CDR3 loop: CASSQREEGLQYF. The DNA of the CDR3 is TGCGCCAGCAGCCAAAGGGAGGAGGGCCTCCAGTACTTC.

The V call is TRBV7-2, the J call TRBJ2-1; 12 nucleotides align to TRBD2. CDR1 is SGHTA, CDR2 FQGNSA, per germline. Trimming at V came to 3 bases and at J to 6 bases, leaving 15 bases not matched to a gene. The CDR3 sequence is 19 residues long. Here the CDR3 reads CASSFSVGRASGRANEQFF. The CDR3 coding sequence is TGTGCCAGCAGCTTTTCTGTCGGCCGAGCTAGCGGGAGGGCCAATGAGCAGTTCTTC.

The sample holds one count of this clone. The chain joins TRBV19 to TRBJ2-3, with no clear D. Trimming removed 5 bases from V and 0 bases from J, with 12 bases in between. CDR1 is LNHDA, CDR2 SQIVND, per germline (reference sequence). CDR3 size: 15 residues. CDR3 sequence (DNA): TGTGCCAGTAGTTTGACTCGCTCTAGCACAGATACGCAGTATTTT. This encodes CASSLTRSSTDTQYF.

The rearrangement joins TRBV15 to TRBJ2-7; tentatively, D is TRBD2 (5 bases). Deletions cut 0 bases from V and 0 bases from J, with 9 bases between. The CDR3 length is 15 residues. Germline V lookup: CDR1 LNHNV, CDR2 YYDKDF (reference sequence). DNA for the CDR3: TGTGCCACCAGCAGAGAGGTGAGCGGCTCCTACGAGCAGTACTTC. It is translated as CATSREVSGSYEQYF.